The present entry profiles one T cell receptor (beta chain) with its context. Its antigen is not identified. Other DNA sequences in the same sample also yield this CDR3. RNA, once extracted, was reverse transcribed into cDNA for use as the sequencing template. Using immunoSEQ multiplex PCR, the repertoire was profiled, and TCRdb retains in-frame clones only, with some absent. The sample yields around 200,000 clones, roughly 53% seen once. The data were taken from a study of CD8+ T cells in alopecia areata. Study details: Tofacitinib exposure lasted 6 to 18 months, followed by 6 months off drug.

Trimming shortened V by 2 bases and J by 4 bases, and 3 bases separated the two germline ends. From germline, CDR1 is SGDLS and CDR2 YYNGEE. The CDR3 is made up of 11 amino acids. Overall study findings and caveats: Unlike in mice, where it was clearer, TCR sharing across patients was less clear, possibly HLA-related.

The treatment: oral pan-JAK inhibitor, 5-10 mg twice daily. Patients with alopecia areata provided lesional scalp punch biopsies as well as peripheral blood. Sequences were derived from CD8+ T cells sorted from blood, sampled at week 24, from a patient treated with tofacitinib. J is TRBJ1-2 and V is TRBV9; D remains ambiguous. The TCR comes from a human donor with alopecia areata. The chain's CDR3 is CASSVGYGYTF. CDR3 in DNA: TGTGCCAGCAGCGTGGGCTATGGCTACACCTTC.